This TCR beta chain was identified in a study of spatial heterogeneity in lung cancer. In this sample, this clonotype turned up a few times. The antigen is not known. Whole-study results and caveats: At resection, ubiquitous expanded tumor TCRs appeared in blood more than at follow-up.

Every TCR cDNA molecule carried a tag that served as a unique molecular identifier. TCRdb ran MiXCR on the 5' RACE reads and lists one entry per CDR3 protein. The sample consists of 8,000 to 10,000 distinct CDR3 sequences, about 25% of them appearing once. Time point defined: blood at routine non-recurrence follow-up after resection. Sequencing was performed on whole RNA extracted from tumor and nontumor lung tissue, or from frozen PBMC, and the material was left unsorted. The sequences come from PBMCs, collected at follow-up. The TCR sequence derives from a female donor with early-stage non-small cell lung cancer.

DNA for the CDR3: TGTGCCACCATTTCCGGGACAGGGGGGGATCCTCGCAATCAGCCCCAGCATTTT. This translates into CATISGTGGDPRNQPQHF. The gene calls are TRBV24-1 and TRBJ1-5, with 11 bases that match TRBD1. There are 18 residues in the CDR3. Per germline, CDR1 KGHDR and CDR2 SFDVKD. J lost 2 bases, V lost 8 bases, and 13 bases had no gene match.